This TCR beta chain was recovered during a study of human T cells and chemical hapten exposure. Study at large: Diphenylcyclopropenone doses were given weekly to the scalps of patients across the approximately 25-week study. Patch tests applied 0.01% DPC to the upper back and were scored after 6 days. The patients were mostly female; they had alopecia areata, totalis or universalis.

Using its own MiXCR run on the RACE reads, TCRdb lists one record per CDR3 protein. This sample has some 90,000 distinct CDR3 sequences, with roughly 11% found just once. Trimming stripped 7 bases from V and 2 bases from J, with 15 bases between. The CDR3 extends over 15 amino acids. The germline CDR1 and CDR2 sequences are MDHEN and SYDVKM. This clonotype occurred a few times. Time point of the sample: patch test 3, about 24 weeks after DPC sensitization. Treatment here: therapeutic diphenylcyclopropenone sensitization with weekly scalp DPC. The template was total RNA from unfractionated whole blood. The receptor comes from a woman aged 25 to 39 with alopecia areata. Some clones in this sample may be carry-over from other donors' samples. The chain carries TRBV28 and TRBJ1-5, with a weak D call TRBD1 (6 bases). Specimen: whole blood, collected in connection with sensitization to the hapten diphenylcyclopropenone (DPC). CDR3 sequence: CASTEAAGGNQPQHF. The CDR3 bases are TGTGCCAGCACCGAGGCGGCAGGGGGCAATCAGCCCCAGCATTTT.